Described below is a single T cell receptor (beta chain) sequence and its context. Its binding antigen is unknown. Per-base qualities were not stored, and no clone one base away is much larger. Libraries were prepared through the immunoSEQ multiplex PCR assay. For the multiplex PCR, a mixture combining 60 forward primers for TCR Vbeta segments and 13 reverse primers for TCR Jbeta segments was used. The CDR3 region of rearranged TCR beta genes was amplified from genomic DNA with a multiplex PCR assay. Amplified TCR beta libraries were sequenced as 87-base-pair reads on the Illumina HiSeq System. Regarding the original processing steps: Across the 600 to 700 repertoires, a later analysis counted some 80 million unique TCR beta chains, roughly 11 million of which were shared by at least two donors. Raw reads were error-corrected and collapsed into unique sequences with a nearest-neighbor algorithm that merged closely related sequences to remove PCR and sequencing errors. V, D and J gene segments were assigned by aligning CDR3 sequences to IMGT reference sequences. For a sequence to be retained, at least a six-nucleotide match to both a V gene segment and a J gene segment was required. Rearrangements were called productive when the CDR3 lacked stop codons and stayed in frame with V and J; all others were non-productive. Following IMGT convention, CDR3 was defined as the stretch from the second conserved V-encoded cysteine up to the conserved J-encoded phenylalanine. Sequences without an unambiguous match to a single V gene segment were excluded from the earlier analysis of over 500 of the donors. In an earlier analysis of a few hundred of the donors, V segments were called functional above 56.7% productive rearrangements and were called segregating when the between-donor standard deviation exceeded 5%. To diagnose cytomegalovirus status from the catalog of TCR beta chain sequences, a statistical classification framework was built. In a later analysis, TCR nucleotide sequences were compared against IMGT/GENE-DB human TR gene sequences so that V and J genes could be assigned. The TCRdist pipeline was used in a later analysis to assign CDR3 sequences and most-parsimonious VDJ recombination scenarios. A later analysis defined each TCR beta chain by its CDR3 amino acid sequence plus V-gene family, and excluded reads lacking a unique V-gene family. To address suspected cross-contamination and a sequencing artifact, a later analysis removed over 500 highly shared, low-generation-probability nucleotide sequences. For each public chain, a later analysis derived a clonal expansion index from normalized ranks of inferred template counts within each repertoire. Generation probabilities in a later analysis came from a VDJ recombination model fitted to out-of-frame rearrangements, and those results were checked against IGoR. In a later analysis, TCR-TCR, TCR-HLA and TCR-CMV co-occurrence was scored with hypergeometric tests, and a repertoire-size bias correction was applied to TCR pairs. False discovery rates were estimated in a later analysis by permuting HLA or CMV assignments 20 times. In a later analysis, co-occurring TCRs were grouped using DBSCAN, and TCRdist sequence similarity was added for clustering within HLA-allele-positive subsets. Repertoires with fewer than 30,000 or more than 120,000 public chains, plus five repertoires with anomalous nucleotide sharing, were excluded from co-occurrence clustering. TCRdb obtained this table from immuneACCESS and retained in-frame rearrangements with V and J assigned. These tables miss some clones; where compared with another copy, unresolved V genes account for less than half of the shortfall, and the remainder is unexplained. V and J calls and clone size follow that table, whereas D and trimming were derived from the DNA. The sample has more than 60,000 clones on record, around 80% of them singletons. The biggest ten clones account for about 4.5% of the sample.

The cohort comprised 666 healthy bone marrow donors. At the time of sampling, all cohort members were nominally healthy, though unrecorded immune exposures were likely present. The donor tested CMV seronegative, placing the donor among the approximately 400 seronegative members of the cohort. A peripheral blood sample was collected from each donor, and TCR beta sequencing was performed on peripheral blood mononuclear cells. Genomic DNA was extracted from the blood cell samples with the Qiagen DNeasy Blood Extraction Kit. The sample comes from a study of cytomegalovirus exposure and HLA in healthy donors (TCRdb year 2017). Regarding the study in general: An earlier analysis of 550 to 700 of the donors reported 250 to 300 Gb of sequence data and more than 90 million unique TCR beta sequences from 150 million to 200 million T cells. An early release that covered roughly 600 HLA-typed donors contained around 300 gigabases of sequencing data and tens of millions of unique TCR sequences. Among the roughly 390 genotyped donors, about 85% belonged to the genetic ancestry cluster associated with self-reported Caucasian donors. The aim of the study was to test whether cataloging public T cell receptors could identify signatures of past pathogen exposure. The study profiled the T cell repertoires of 500 to 800 subjects by immunosequencing and related them to cytomegalovirus serostatus. Besides the first cohort of 666 subjects, a separate validation cohort made up of 90 to 150 different subjects was used. To predict cytomegalovirus infection status, the study brought together high-throughput TCR immunosequencing, statistical association of individual TCRs with disease status, and machine learning. A later analysis re-analyzed previously published TCR beta repertoires from roughly 690 donors and added high-resolution HLA genotyping to study TCR occurrence patterns. Rather than drawing on any new phenotypic data, the later analysis identified candidate immune exposures from TCR beta sequences and the way those sequences occurred across donors. To decide whether each TCR beta V gene segment behaved as functional or pseudogenic, an earlier analysis of approximately 600 of the donors relied on high-throughput TCR beta sequencing. Alongside the repertoire data, information on donor age, sex, ethnicity and CMV serostatus was compiled. A later genetic analysis took genome-wide SNP genotypes for about 65% of the 666 donors and used that subset as a discovery cohort. Every discovery cohort repertoire had been produced on one sequencing platform. Both class I and class II loci were covered by HLA typing, at four-digit resolution. Typing coverage varied by locus: roughly 620-630 donors for A, B, C, DRB1 and DQB1; roughly 520 for DQA1; more than 600 for DPA1; around 490 for DPB1. Several DR-DQ haplotypes were treated as single units for association and clustering because of strong linkage in the cohort. Among roughly 400 genotyped donors of the cohort, an average of approximately 230,000 unique TCR beta nucleotide sequences were sequenced per donor, around 20% of them non-productive.

Broader findings and caveats from the paper: In a later analysis, HLA-associated TCR beta chains showed more clonal expansion and lower generation probabilities than non-associated chains that were equally common. In a later analysis, more than 15,000 TCR beta sequences were associated with specific HLA alleles at a false discovery rate of 0.05. In this cohort, only TCR beta chains were sequenced, and detectable features were limited by the absence of alpha or paired-chain data. The only immune exposure information available for the cohort was CMV serostatus. Because some donors lacked HLA typing at each locus, the association tests relied only on the typed subset. The sequencing pipeline was judged likely to have produced a cluster of highly shared sequence variants as a technical artifact. Compared with the approximately 710-donor mean, donors in an Asian-associated ancestry cluster had fewer N-insertions in productive TCRs, according to a later genetic analysis. According to a later analysis, parvovirus B19, influenza, CMV and Epstein-Barr virus appeared linked to several top co-occurrence clusters. The 87-base-pair reads could not distinguish some IMGT-functional V segments, including TRBV6-2 and TRBV6-3, so those segments were excluded. A total of fewer than 200 TCR beta chains were listed by the study as associated with cytomegalovirus. Roughly uniform sequencing depth across donors was assumed in presence/absence analyses, although this assumption may not hold. Cytomegalovirus status was reported to be diagnosed by the classifier with high specificity and sensitivity in both the original and validation cohorts. When HLA alleles, especially DR and DQ, strongly co-occurred, TCR associations were difficult to assign to individual alleles. The earlier analysis of 450 to 700 of the donors excluded some 16 rarely observed V segments, including chromosome 9 orphons, because counts were too low. Correlated functional status among segregating V segments might reflect linkage disequilibrium, but an unknown experimental factor could not be ruled out. A later analysis found that TCR association rates varied across HLA loci, with DRB1 alleles showing the most associated TCRs and HLA-C alleles the fewest. Broadly in line with IMGT annotations, most TCR beta V segments showed up in productive rearrangements about 87% or about 30% of the time in an earlier analysis of 587 of the donors. In vitro tests confirmed that three of the cytomegalovirus-associated TCR beta chains recognize cytomegalovirus antigens. While some public TCRs were present in many individuals, most TCR sequences turned up only very rarely across donors. A later analysis found that most CMV-associated TCR beta chains appeared HLA-restricted, with HLA associations seemingly driven largely by CMV exposure. A further reported finding was that TCR beta sequences accurately predicted the HLA-A and HLA-B alleles for most subjects in the first cohort. V-gene and J-gene trimming of TCR beta chains was associated with a missense DCLRE1C variant in a later genetic analysis, and the association was replicated in an independent cohort. The authors suggested that the approach could potentially be generalized to other disease states and immunological phenotypes.

CDR1 and CDR2, looked up from the germline V gene (reference sequence), are GTSNPN and SVGIG. For this chain, trimming is 0 bases at the V end and 11 bases at the J end, and the number of junction bases without a gene match is 4. The CDR3 holds 11 amino acids from the cysteine to the phenylalanine. The entry retains the CDR3 DNA only, 33 bases that are in frame from base 1. The receptor chain draws on TRBV30 and TRBJ2-7, with 7 bases matching TRBD1. Sequencing input: PBMCs. The receptor was derived from a woman under 40 in good health and CMV-seronegative. The CDR3 here reads CAWSVTGAKYF. At the DNA level, the sequence is TGTGCCTGGAGTGTAACAGGGGCGAAGTACTTC. The full variable domain, completed from the reference TRBV30 and TRBJ2-7 proteins outside the CDR3, reads SQTIHQWPATLVQPVGSPLSLECTVEGTSNPNLYWYRQAAGRGLQLLFYSVGIGQISSEVPQNLSASRPQDRQFILSSKKLLLSDSGFYLCAWSVTGAKYFGPGTRLTVT.